The clone carrying this T cell receptor (beta chain) was seen a few times. Random hexamers were used to reverse transcribe an amount of about 0.5 to 1 ug RNA. By means of immunoSEQ multiplex PCR, TCR beta CDR3 spanning 54 Vbeta and 13 Jbeta underwent amplification. TCRdb passed the immunoSEQ multiplex PCR reads through MiXCR, listing each CDR3 protein once. The repertoire holds some 120,000 distinct CDR3 sequences, with about 94% as singletons. The data originate from a study of CD8 T cells in Susac syndrome. At the level of the study: The Susac syndrome patients that were sequenced included five or six with active disease and fewer than 10 in remission.

From blood CD8+ and CD4+ T cells, TCR beta sequences were generated. The CDR3 has 12 residues. Looked up from germline, CDR1 is GTSNPN and CDR2 is SVGIG (reference sequence). Trimming stripped 0 bases from V and 3 bases from J, with 6 bases between. Sequencing was done on a sample of CD8+ T cells from PBMCs. The origin of this receptor is a human donor with Susac syndrome. The chain recombines TRBV30 with TRBJ2-7; tentative D call: TRBD2 (5 bases). The CDR3 region is CAWSVAVYEQYF. The DNA of the CDR3 is TGTGCCTGGAGTGTAGCGGTCTACGAGCAGTACTTC.